This TCR beta chain is from a study of cytomegalovirus exposure and HLA in healthy donors. Germline V gene lookup returns CDR1 MNHNY and CDR2 SVGAGI (reference sequence). The CDR3 consists of 14 residues. The ends lost 5 bases at V and 3 bases at J; junction bases unmatched: 5. Clones were read by immunoSEQ multiplex PCR, and TCRdb kept only the in-frame ones, dropping some. The sample lists 38,000 or so clones; approximately 92% were seen once. Sequencing used PBMCs. The chain couples TRBV6-6 to TRBJ2-5; 8 nucleotides align to TRBD1. The TCR comes from a man younger than 30 in good health and CMV-seronegative. The CDR3 DNA is TGTGCCAGCAGTCGATCGACAGGGGAAGAGACCCAGTACTTC. It encodes CASSRSTGEETQYF.